The clone carrying this TCR beta chain was seen repeatedly, ten times or more. One entry per CDR3 protein results from TCRdb running MiXCR on the 5' RACE reads. The data show some 80,000 distinct CDR3 sequences, over 4% seen once. This sample is part of a study of early T cells in non-severe SARS-CoV-2 infection. V was pared by 3 bases and J by 3 bases, with 10 bases between. The CDR3 consists of 14 residues. The germline CDR1 and CDR2 sequences are MDHEN and SYDVKM. J is TRBJ2-3 and V is TRBV28; D might be TRBD1 or TRBD2, each matching 5 bases. The sample here was whole blood, taken at baseline. The clonotype comes from an adult who was a healthcare worker with PCR-confirmed SARS-CoV-2 infection or an uninfected control (not recorded which). In DNA, the CDR3 is TGTGCCAGCAGTTTTCCGGGGCGAACAGATACGCAGTATTTT. Protein product: CASSFPGRTDTQYF. The variable domain in full, with the rest retrieved from reference TRBV28 and TRBJ2-3, is DVKVTQSSRYLVKRTGEKVFLECVQDMDHENMFWYRQDPGLGLRLIYFSYDVKMKEKGDIPEGYSVSREKKERFSLILESASTNQTSMYLCASSFPGRTDTQYFGPGTRLTVL.